This TCR beta chain was captured by sequencing in a study of Graves' ophthalmopathy and Graves' hyperthyroidism. Moderate-to-severe activity, CAS at least 3, NOSPECS at least 4 and duration under 3 months characterized donors with ophthalmopathy. Uncontrolled infections, pregnancy, lactation or other autoimmune diseases led to patient exclusion. The CDR3 consists of 14 residues. The germline V and J ends were trimmed by 5 bases and 6 bases, with 16 bases remaining between them. Germline-derived CDR1 and CDR2 are SGHTA and FQGNSA. Turning to this clonotype: No antigen is known for it.

Broader study findings: Blood samples also showed most expanded thyroid clonotypes exceeding 0.001 frequency. Ophthalmopathy progression predictions by the model showed about 75% specificity and about 70% sensitivity.

Scientists amplified the TCR beta CDR3 regions from RNA transcripts. Following a first-round RT-PCR that used HTBI primers, a second-round multiplex PCR was carried out. MiXCR, applied by TCRdb to the multiplex PCR reads, yields one record per CDR3 protein. This sample has 650,000 to 900,000 distinct CDR3 sequences, with approximately 40% found just once. Sample: peripheral blood. The TCR was taken from an adult man with Graves' ophthalmopathy. The chain has TRBV7-2 and TRBJ2-5, with D possibly being TRBD1 or TRBD2 (6 bases each). CDR3 loop: CASSVNREVKTQYF. CDR3 nucleotides: TGTGCCAGCAGCGTCAACAGGGAGGTAAAGACCCAGTACTTC.